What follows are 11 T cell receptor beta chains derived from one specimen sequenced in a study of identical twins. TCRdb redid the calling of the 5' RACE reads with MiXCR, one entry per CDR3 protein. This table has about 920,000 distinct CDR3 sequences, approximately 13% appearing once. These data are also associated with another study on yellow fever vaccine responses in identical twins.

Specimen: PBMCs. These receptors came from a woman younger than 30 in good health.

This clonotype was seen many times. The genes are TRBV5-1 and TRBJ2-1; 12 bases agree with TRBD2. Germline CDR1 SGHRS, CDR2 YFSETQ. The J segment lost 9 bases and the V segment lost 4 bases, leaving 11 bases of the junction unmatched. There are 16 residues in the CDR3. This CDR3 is CASSQHSGLAGTEQFF. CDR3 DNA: TGCGCCAGCAGCCAACACTCCGGACTAGCGGGAACTGAGCAGTTCTTC.

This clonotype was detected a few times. The CDR3 nucleotides are TGCAGTGCACCGACGACAGGTTCCTACGAGCAGTACGTC. This gives the protein CSAPTTGSYEQYV. V gene TRBV20-1 combines with J gene TRBJ2-7; weak D call: TRBD1 (6 bases). V was cut by 6 bases and J by 1 base, with 13 bases left in between. Germline-derived CDR1 and CDR2 are DFQATT and SNEGSKA (reference sequence). The CDR3 has 13 amino acids.

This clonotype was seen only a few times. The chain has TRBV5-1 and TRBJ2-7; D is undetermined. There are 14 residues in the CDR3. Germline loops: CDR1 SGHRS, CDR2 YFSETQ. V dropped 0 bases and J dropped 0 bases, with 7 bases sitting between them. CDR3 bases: TGCGCCAGCAGCTTGGTTGGACCCTCCTACGAGCAGTACGTC. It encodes CASSLVGPSYEQYV.

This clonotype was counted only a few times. Written as DNA, the CDR3 is TGTGCCAGCGCAAATACAGGGGGGAACACTGAAGCTTTCTTT. Translating it yields CASANTGGNTEAFF. The chain uses TRBV6-1 and TRBJ1-1; 8 bases line up with TRBD1. The CDR3 runs 14 residues. The trim removed 8 bases at V and 1 base at J, leaving 6 bases unmatched. The germline V gene encodes CDR1 MNHNS and CDR2 SASEGT.

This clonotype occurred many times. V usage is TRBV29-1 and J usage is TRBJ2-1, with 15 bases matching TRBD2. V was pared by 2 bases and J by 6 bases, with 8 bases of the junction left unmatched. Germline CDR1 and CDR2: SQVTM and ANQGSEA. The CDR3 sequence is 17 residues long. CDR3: CSVELGTSGRPANEQFF. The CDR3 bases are TGCAGCGTTGAACTAGGGACTAGCGGGAGGCCGGCCAATGAGCAGTTCTTC.

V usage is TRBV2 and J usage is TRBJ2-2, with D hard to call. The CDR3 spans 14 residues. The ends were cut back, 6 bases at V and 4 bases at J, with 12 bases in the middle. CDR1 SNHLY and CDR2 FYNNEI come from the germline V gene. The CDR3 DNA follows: TGTGCCAGCAGGATGGAATCACCCACCGGGGAGCTGTTTTTT. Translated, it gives CASRMESPTGELFF.

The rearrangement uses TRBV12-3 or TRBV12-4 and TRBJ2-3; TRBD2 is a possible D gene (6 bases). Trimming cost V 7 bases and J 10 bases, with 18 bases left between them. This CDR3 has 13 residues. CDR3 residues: CASTRARGLAQYF. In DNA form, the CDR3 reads TGTGCCAGCACCCGCGCTCGGGGGTTGGCGCAGTATTTT.

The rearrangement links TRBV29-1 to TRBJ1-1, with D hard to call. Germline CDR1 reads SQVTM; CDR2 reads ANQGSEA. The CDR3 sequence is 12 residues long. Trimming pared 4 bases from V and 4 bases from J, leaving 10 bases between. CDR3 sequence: CSVVSHFTEAFF. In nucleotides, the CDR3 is TGCAGCGTTGTCTCCCATTTCACTGAAGCTTTCTTT.

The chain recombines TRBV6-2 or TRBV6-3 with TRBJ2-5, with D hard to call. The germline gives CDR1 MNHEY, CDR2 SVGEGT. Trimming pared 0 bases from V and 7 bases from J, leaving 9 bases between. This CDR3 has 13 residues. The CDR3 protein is CASSYSLPGTQYF. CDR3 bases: TGTGCCAGCAGTTACTCGTTACCTGGGACCCAGTACTTC.

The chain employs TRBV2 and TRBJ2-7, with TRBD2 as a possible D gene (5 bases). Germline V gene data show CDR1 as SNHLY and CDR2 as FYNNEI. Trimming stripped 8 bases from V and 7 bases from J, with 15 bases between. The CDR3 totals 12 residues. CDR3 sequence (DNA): TGTGCCAGCGGTCCTTGGGAGAGGGAGCAGTACTTC. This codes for CASGPWEREQYF.

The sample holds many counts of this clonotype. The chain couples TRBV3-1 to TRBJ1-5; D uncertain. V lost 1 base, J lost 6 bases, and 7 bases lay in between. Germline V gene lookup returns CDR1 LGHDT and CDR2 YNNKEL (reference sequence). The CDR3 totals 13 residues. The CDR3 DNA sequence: TGTGCCAGCAGCCAAGGTCGGGGTCAGCCCCAGCATTTT. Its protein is CASSQGRGQPQHF. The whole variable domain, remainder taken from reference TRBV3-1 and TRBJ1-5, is DTAVSQTPKYLVTQMGNDKSIKCEQNLGHDTMYWYKQDSKKFLKIMFSYNNKELIINETVPNRFSPKSPDKAHLNLHINSLELGDSAVYFCASSQGRGQPQHFGDGTRLSIL.